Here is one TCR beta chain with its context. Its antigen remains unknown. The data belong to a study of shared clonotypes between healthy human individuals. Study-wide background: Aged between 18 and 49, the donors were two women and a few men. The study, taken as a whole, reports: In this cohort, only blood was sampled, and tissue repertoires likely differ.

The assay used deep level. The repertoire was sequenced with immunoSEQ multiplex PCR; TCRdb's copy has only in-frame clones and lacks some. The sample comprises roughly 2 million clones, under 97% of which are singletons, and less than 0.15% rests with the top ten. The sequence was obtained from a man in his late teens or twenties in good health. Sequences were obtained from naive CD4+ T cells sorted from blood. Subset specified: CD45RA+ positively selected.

The DNA of the CDR3 is TGTGCCAGCAGTCGGGGCCGGGGGAGCTCCTATAATTCACCCCTCCACTTT. This encodes CASSRGRGSSYNSPLHF. V is TRBV28 and J is TRBJ1-6; TRBD1 might be the D (5 bases). The CDR3 totals 17 residues. V lost 5 bases and J 0 bases, leaving 14 bases between the germline ends. Germline V gives CDR1 MDHEN, CDR2 SYDVKM. Combining the CDR3 with reference TRBV28 and TRBJ1-6 gives the whole variable domain DVKVTQSSRYLVKRTGEKVFLECVQDMDHENMFWYRQDPGLGLRLIYFSYDVKMKEKGDIPEGYSVSREKKERFSLILESASTNQTSMYLCASSRGRGSSYNSPLHFGNGTRLTVT.